Below, 10 T cell receptor beta chains from the same sample are listed, as sequenced in a study of cytomegalovirus exposure and HLA in healthy donors. The primer mix had 60 Vbeta and 13 Jbeta primers. Sequenced by immunoSEQ multiplex PCR; TCRdb stores in-frame clones only, minus some. The repertoire holds about 170,000 clones, with around 62% as singletons. The sequencing input was PBMCs. These receptor sequences come from a man aged 40-50 years in good health and CMV-seronegative.

The rearrangement uses TRBV30 and TRBJ2-5; 8 bases line up with TRBD2. Germline V gene sequence: CDR1 GTSNPN, CDR2 SVGIG (reference sequence). The V gene end was trimmed by 3 bases and the J gene end by 9 bases; junction bases not matched to a gene: 9. CDR3 length: 13 amino acids. In DNA form, the CDR3 reads TGTGCCTGGAGATTTAGCGGGACCCAGGCCCAGTACTTC. This translates into CAWRFSGTQAQYF.

This clone was seen once. This chain connects TRBV6-1 to TRBJ1-6, with D unresolved. The germline V and J ends were trimmed by 9 bases and 7 bases, with 4 bases remaining between them. CDR1 and CDR2 from the germline V gene are MNHNS and SASEGT. This CDR3 is built from 10 residues. Here the CDR3 reads CARRNSPLHF. In nucleotides, the CDR3 is TGTGCCAGACGGAATTCACCCCTCCACTTT.

This clone came up once. The J gene is TRBJ1-3, the V gene TRBV7-2, with a possible D match to TRBD1 (5 bases). CDR1 is SGHTA and CDR2 is FQGNSA in the germline V gene. V was trimmed by 8 bases and J by 3 bases, leaving 14 bases between them. The CDR3 covers 14 residues. In nucleotides, the CDR3 is TGTGCCAGCTTTGACAGACGATTTGGAAACACCATATATTTT. Protein product: CASFDRRFGNTIYF. Full variable domain (rest looked up from reference TRBV7-2 and TRBJ1-3): GAGVSQSPSNKVTEKGKDVELRCDPISGHTALYWYRQSLGQGLEFLIYFQGNSAPDKSGLPSDRFSAERTGGSVSTLTIQRTQQEDSAVYLCASFDRRFGNTIYFGEGSWLTVV.

This chain connects TRBV5-4 to TRBJ2-3; D is uncertain. Germline loops: CDR1 SGHNT, CDR2 YYREEE (reference sequence). The V and J ends lost 3 bases and 2 bases respectively, with 7 bases between them. This CDR3 region has 13 residues. CDR3 in DNA: TGTGCCAGCAGCTCTGGGCTCACAGATACGCAGTATTTT. Its translation: CASSSGLTDTQYF.

The rearrangement links TRBV6-6 to TRBJ2-1, with 15 bases fitting TRBD2. Germline loops: CDR1 MNHNY, CDR2 SVGAGI (reference sequence). J was trimmed by 7 bases and V by 0 bases; bases with no gene match: 1. The CDR3 is 16 amino acids. The chain's CDR3 is CASSYSGTSGGNEQFF. DNA of the CDR3: TGTGCCAGCAGTTACTCCGGGACTAGCGGGGGGAATGAGCAGTTCTTC.

CDR3 amino acids: CASSELDRGNEQYF. For the CDR3, the DNA is TGTGCCAGCAGCGAGCTGGACAGGGGGAACGAGCAGTACTTC. V usage is TRBV7-2 and J usage is TRBJ2-7; 10 nucleotides align to TRBD1. The CDR3 length is 14 residues. Germline V gene data show CDR1 as SGHTA and CDR2 as FQGNSA. Trimming at V came to 5 bases and at J to 5 bases, leaving 6 bases not matched to a gene. Supplemented by reference TRBV7-2 and TRBJ2-7, the full variable domain reads GAGVSQSPSNKVTEKGKDVELRCDPISGHTALYWYRQSLGQGLEFLIYFQGNSAPDKSGLPSDRFSAERTGGSVSTLTIQRTQQEDSAVYLCASSELDRGNEQYFGPGTRLTVT.

The CDR3 region is CASSFGPTGNNSPLHF. The CDR3 nucleotides read TGCGCCAGCAGCTTTGGTCCTACGGGGAATAATTCACCCCTCCACTTT. The chain uses TRBV5-1 and TRBJ1-6; no reliable D call. Trimming cost V 2 bases and J 5 bases, with 14 bases left between them. The CDR3 extends over 16 amino acids. CDR1 and CDR2 (germline): SGHRS, YFSETQ. Full variable domain (outside the CDR3, taken from reference TRBV5-1 and TRBJ1-6): KAGVTQTPRYLIKTRGQQVTLSCSPISGHRSVSWYQQTPGQGLQFLFEYFSETQRNKGNFPGRFSGRQFSNSRSEMNVSTLELGDSALYLCASSFGPTGNNSPLHFGNGTRLTVT.

V usage is TRBV21-1 and J usage is TRBJ1-2; the table gives TRBD1 as D, unverified against the DNA. TRBV21-1 is termed a pseudogene. The CDR3 is made up of 18 amino acids. The CDR3, as DNA: TGTGCCAGCAGCAATCGTTGCAGGGGGCTCAATCGGCGGTATGGCTACACCTTC. Its translation is CASSNRCRGLNRRYGYTF.

This clone came up a few times. The genes are TRBV6-5 and TRBJ2-2, with D possibly matching TRBD2 (5 bases). The CDR3 spans 15 residues. The V gene's germline CDR1 is MNHEY and CDR2 SVGAGI. V lost 2 bases to trimming and J lost 6 bases, with 13 bases between them. CDR3 residues: CASSYRGSSAGELFF. CDR3 nucleotides: TGTGCCAGCAGTTACAGAGGGTCGAGCGCCGGGGAGCTGTTTTTT.

This clone appeared a single time. The gene calls are TRBV7-9 and TRBJ1-1, with D uncertain. There are 14 residues in the CDR3. V lost 5 bases and J 6 bases, leaving 16 bases between the germline ends. Looked up from germline, CDR1 is SEHNR and CDR2 is FQNEAQ (reference sequence). Written as DNA, the CDR3 is TGTGCCAGCAGCAGCGGCAGCATGTATGCTGAAGCTTTCTTT. Its protein is CASSSGSMYAEAFF.